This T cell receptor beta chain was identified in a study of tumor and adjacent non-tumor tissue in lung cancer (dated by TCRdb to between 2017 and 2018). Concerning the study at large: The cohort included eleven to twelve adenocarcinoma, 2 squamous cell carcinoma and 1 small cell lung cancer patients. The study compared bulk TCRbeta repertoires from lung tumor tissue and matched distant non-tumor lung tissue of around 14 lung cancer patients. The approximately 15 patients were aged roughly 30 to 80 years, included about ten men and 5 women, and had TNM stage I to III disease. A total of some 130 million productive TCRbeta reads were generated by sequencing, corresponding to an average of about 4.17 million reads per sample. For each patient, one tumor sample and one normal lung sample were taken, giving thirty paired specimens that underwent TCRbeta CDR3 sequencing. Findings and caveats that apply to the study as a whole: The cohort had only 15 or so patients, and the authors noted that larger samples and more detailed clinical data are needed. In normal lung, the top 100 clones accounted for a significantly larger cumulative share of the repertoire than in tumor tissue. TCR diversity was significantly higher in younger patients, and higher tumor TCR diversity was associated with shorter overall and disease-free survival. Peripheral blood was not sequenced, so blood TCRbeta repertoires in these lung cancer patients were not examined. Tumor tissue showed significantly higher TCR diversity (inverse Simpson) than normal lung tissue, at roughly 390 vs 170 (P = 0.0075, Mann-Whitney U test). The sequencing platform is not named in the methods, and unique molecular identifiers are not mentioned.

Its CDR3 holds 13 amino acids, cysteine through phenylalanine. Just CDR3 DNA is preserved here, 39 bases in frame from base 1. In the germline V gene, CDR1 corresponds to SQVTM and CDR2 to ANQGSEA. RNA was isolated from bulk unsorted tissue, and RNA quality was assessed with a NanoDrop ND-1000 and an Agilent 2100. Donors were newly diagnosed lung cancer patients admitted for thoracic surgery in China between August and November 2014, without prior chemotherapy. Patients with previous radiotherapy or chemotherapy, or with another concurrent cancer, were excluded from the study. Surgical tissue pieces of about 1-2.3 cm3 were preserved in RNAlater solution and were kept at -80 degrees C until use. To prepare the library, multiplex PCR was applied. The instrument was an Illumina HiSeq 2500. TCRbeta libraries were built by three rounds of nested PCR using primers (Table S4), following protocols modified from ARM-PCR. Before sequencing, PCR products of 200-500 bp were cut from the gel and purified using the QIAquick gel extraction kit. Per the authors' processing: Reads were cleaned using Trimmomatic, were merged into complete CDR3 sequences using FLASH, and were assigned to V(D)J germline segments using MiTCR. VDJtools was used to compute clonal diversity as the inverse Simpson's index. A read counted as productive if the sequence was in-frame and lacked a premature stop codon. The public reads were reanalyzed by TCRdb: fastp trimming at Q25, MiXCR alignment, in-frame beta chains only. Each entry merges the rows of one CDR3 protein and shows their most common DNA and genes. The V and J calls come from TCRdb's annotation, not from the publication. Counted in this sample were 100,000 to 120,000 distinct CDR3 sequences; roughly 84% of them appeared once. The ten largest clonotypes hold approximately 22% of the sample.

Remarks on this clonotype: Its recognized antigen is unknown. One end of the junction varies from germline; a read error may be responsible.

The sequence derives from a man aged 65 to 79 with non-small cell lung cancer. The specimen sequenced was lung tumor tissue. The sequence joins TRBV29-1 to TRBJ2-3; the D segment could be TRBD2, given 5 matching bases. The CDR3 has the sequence CSIDRLAGVTQYF. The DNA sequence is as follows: TGCAGCATTGATCGTCTAGCTGGAGTGACGCAGTATTTT.